The clone carrying this T cell receptor beta chain appeared a single time. The source of the sample is a study of blood T cell repertoires in COVID-19. Profiled with immunoSEQ multiplex PCR; TCRdb holds only in-frame clones, not every one. This table has just over 250,000 clones, around 87% appearing once. Per germline, CDR1 MNHEY and CDR2 SMNVEV (reference sequence). Unmatched junction bases numbered 7, after V lost 7 bases and J lost 5 bases. The length of the CDR3 is 13 residues. The sequenced sample consisted of peripheral blood. The chain couples TRBV27 to TRBJ2-7; the match to TRBD1 covers 8 bases. The TCR was taken from a woman aged 45-59 years with acute or convalescent COVID-19. CDR3 sequence: CASMWQGADEQYF. In DNA, the CDR3 is TGTGCCAGCATGTGGCAGGGGGCTGACGAGCAGTACTTC.